A single sample is the source of the 21 T cell receptor beta chains below, sequenced in a study of regulatory T cells in long-lasting Graves disease. Time point here: persistent/refractory GD, antithyroid drugs over 5 years with positive TRAb. PBMC RNA served as the TCR library source. With iRepertoire HTBI primers and Arm-PCR of CDR3 regions, TCR beta libraries were built. In TCRdb, the multiplex PCR reads were re-called with MiXCR into one record per CDR3 protein. The table records around 450,000 distinct CDR3 sequences, about 22% of them present only once. The sequencing used peripheral blood mononuclear cells (PBMCs), collected when the disease was refractory, from a patient treated with antithyroid drugs. All receptors derive from a female donor with Graves disease.

The rearrangement joins TRBV5-1 to TRBJ2-3; D ambiguous. V shed 4 bases and J shed 1 base, with 10 bases lying between them. The length of the CDR3 is 14 residues. CDR1 SGHRS and CDR2 YFSETQ come from the germline V gene. CDR3 in DNA: TGCGCCAGCAGCGAACGACGAGGCACAGATACGCAGTATTTT. This gives the protein CASSERRGTDTQYF.

This clonotype was picked up many times. V usage is TRBV29-1 and J usage is TRBJ1-2; 12 positions match TRBD1. The ends lost 3 bases at V and 8 bases at J; junction bases unmatched: 10. The CDR3 is 15 amino acids. CDR1 is SQVTM, CDR2 ANQGSEA, per germline. The CDR3 nucleotides are TGCAGCGTTGAGCCGGGGACAGGGGGCTTGGGAGGCTACACCTTC. It specifies CSVEPGTGGLGGYTF.

This chain uses TRBV12-3 or TRBV12-4 with TRBJ2-2; D is perhaps TRBD1 (5 bases). V was trimmed by 3 bases and J by 4 bases, leaving 9 bases between them. The CDR3 contains 14 residues. CDR3 amino acids: CASSLGQFTGELFF. The CDR3, as DNA: TGTGCCAGCAGTTTGGGGCAATTCACCGGGGAGCTGTTTTTT.

The rearrangement joins TRBV12-3 or TRBV12-4 to TRBJ1-2, with no clear D. The CDR3 loop spans 14 amino acids. V lost 6 bases and J lost 2, with 13 bases in between. Here the CDR3 reads CASSPGRRNYGYTF. DNA for the CDR3: TGTGCCAGCAGCCCTGGGAGACGGAACTATGGCTACACCTTC.

V is TRBV18 and J is TRBJ2-5; 11 positions agree with TRBD2. This CDR3 contains 17 residues. V lost 0 bases and J lost 5; bases outside the gene matches: 8. CDR1 is KGHSH and CDR2 is LQKENI in the germline V gene. The CDR3 bases are TGTGCCAGCTCACCACCCGGACTAGCGGGTCTAGGGGAGACCCAGTACTTC. Amino acids: CASSPPGLAGLGETQYF.

There are many counts of this clonotype. This chain connects TRBV11-2 to TRBJ1-1, with a weak D call TRBD1 (5 bases). V dropped 0 bases and J dropped 11 bases, with 13 bases sitting between them. The CDR3 length is 13 residues. Per the germline V gene, CDR1 is SGHAT and CDR2 is FQNNGV. CDR3 loop: CASSLEEGVSAFF. CDR3 sequence (DNA): TGTGCCAGCAGCTTAGAGGAAGGGGTGAGCGCTTTCTTT.

The chain employs TRBV14 and TRBJ1-1, with D unresolved. V was pared by 0 bases and J by 1 base, with 15 bases between. The germline V gene encodes CDR1 SGHDN and CDR2 FVKESK. The CDR3 extends over 17 amino acids. The CDR3 loop is CASSQDRAGWTNTEAFF. DNA of the CDR3: TGTGCCAGCAGCCAAGATAGGGCAGGCTGGACGAACACTGAAGCTTTCTTT.

This clonotype was counted ten times or more. The V gene is TRBV12-3 or TRBV12-4, the J gene TRBJ1-2, with 7 nucleotides matching TRBD1. V gave up 7 bases and J gave up 8 bases; unmatched junction bases: 13. The CDR3 contains 14 residues. CDR3 sequence (DNA): TGTGCCAGCACCCCGACAGGGACCCGACGGGGCTACACCTTC. Translation gives CASTPTGTRRGYTF.

The chain links TRBV20-1 to TRBJ2-1; D is perhaps TRBD2 (6 bases). V lost 3 bases and J lost 9, with 27 bases in between. Per germline, CDR1 DFQATT and CDR2 SNEGSKA (reference sequence). CDR3 length equals 17 residues. In DNA form, the CDR3 reads TGCAGTGCTAGGAGCGGGCGGCACTTCAAGGATAGTTCTGAGCAGTTCTTC. This codes for CSARSGRHFKDSSEQFF.

This clonotype has a count of ten or more. The chain uses TRBV7-9 and TRBJ2-5; 13 bases are a match to TRBD2. CDR3 length equals 17 residues. Germline values: CDR1 SEHNR, CDR2 FQNEAQ (reference sequence). V was pared by 6 bases and J by 2 bases, with 9 bases of the junction left unmatched. In DNA form, the CDR3 reads TGTGCCAGCAGACTCGGACTAGCGGGAGATCGGCAAGAGACCCAGTACTTC. It translates to CASRLGLAGDRQETQYF.

The chain combines TRBV19 with TRBJ2-3; 9 bases are shared with TRBD2. The junction had 5 bases not matched to a gene; V was cut back by 5 bases and J by 2 bases. Germline CDR1 is LNHDA and CDR2 is SQIVND (reference sequence). This CDR3 has 15 residues. DNA of the CDR3: TGTGCCAGTAGTTGGCGGGAGGGGTACACAGATACGCAGTATTTT. It translates to CASSWREGYTDTQYF.

This clonotype was counted between two and nine times. The V call is TRBV3-1, the J call TRBJ1-2; 12 bases align to TRBD1. Germline CDR1 LGHDT, CDR2 YNNKEL (reference sequence). The CDR3 has 13 residues. After removal of 8 bases from V and 10 bases from J, the junction contained 8 bases not matched to a gene. CDR3 bases: TGTGCCAGCCGCGGGACAGGGGGCGCTTCCTACACCTTC. This gives the protein CASRGTGGASYTF.

The V and J genes are TRBV28 and TRBJ1-2; maybe TRBD1 (6 bases). Per the germline V gene, CDR1 is MDHEN and CDR2 is SYDVKM. The length of the CDR3 is 14 residues. V was trimmed by 5 bases and J by 2 bases, leaving 12 bases between them. The CDR3 DNA is TGTGCCAGCAGTAAGCCAGGGGACAACTATGGCTACACCTTC. As protein: CASSKPGDNYGYTF.

This clonotype was counted many times. V is TRBV27 and J is TRBJ1-1, with 10 positions matching TRBD1. V shed 5 bases, J shed 5 bases, and the junction held 11 bases outside the gene matches. The germline V gene encodes CDR1 MNHEY and CDR2 SMNVEV (reference sequence). There are 16 residues in the CDR3. Here the CDR3 reads CASSPPGTGVRTEAFF. DNA for the CDR3: TGTGCCAGCAGTCCCCCCGGGACAGGGGTGAGAACTGAAGCTTTCTTT.

This clonotype was counted many times. One end of the junction varies from germline; a read error may be responsible. The V call is TRBV6-5, the J call TRBJ1-2; TRBD1 might be the D (5 bases). CDR1 is MNHEY, CDR2 SVGAGI, per germline. This CDR3 spans 13 amino acids. The CDR3 region is CASTYGANYGYTF. The CDR3 DNA sequence: TGTGCCAGCACTTACGGGGCGAACTATGGCTACACCTTC.

This clonotype showed up just a few times. The chain employs TRBV7-2 and TRBJ2-2; D is perhaps TRBD2 (6 bases). The CDR3 is 16 residues long. The germline CDR1 and CDR2 sequences are SGHTA and FQGNSA. Trimming left V 3 bases short and J 3 bases short, with 14 bases between. This CDR3 reads CASSLRIGGDTGELFF. DNA of the CDR3: TGTGCCAGCAGCTTGAGGATCGGGGGAGACACCGGGGAGCTGTTTTTT.

This clonotype was counted only a few times. The V call is TRBV12-3 or TRBV12-4, the J call TRBJ1-2, with TRBD1 matching over 11 bases. The CDR3 contains 15 residues. V was pared by 6 bases and J by 4 bases, with 7 bases of the junction left unmatched. CDR3 protein: CASSRRTGGFYGYTF. The CDR3 nucleotides are TGTGCCAGCAGCCGAAGGACAGGGGGCTTCTATGGCTACACCTTC.

This chain links TRBV20-1 with TRBJ1-5; 8 bases are a match to TRBD1. Germline V gene lookup returns CDR1 DFQATT and CDR2 SNEGSKA (reference sequence). The CDR3 runs 14 residues. The trim removed 5 bases at V and 0 bases at J, leaving 3 bases unmatched. The CDR3 nucleotides read TGCAGTGCTGACAGGGGTTATAGCAATCAGCCCCAGCATTTT. Translating it yields CSADRGYSNQPQHF.

This sequence joins TRBV9 and TRBJ2-1, with 14 nucleotides matching TRBD2. With 2 bases clipped from V and 7 bases from J, the junction kept 14 bases outside the gene matches. Germline V gene data show CDR1 as SGDLS and CDR2 as YYNGEE. The CDR3 totals 19 residues. This chain's CDR3 is CASSVLGLAGVHGANEQFF. CDR3 DNA sequence: TGTGCCAGCAGCGTGTTGGGACTAGCGGGAGTGCATGGTGCTAATGAGCAGTTCTTC.

This clonotype has at least ten counts. This chain links TRBV12-3 or TRBV12-4 with TRBJ2-7; 11 bases fit TRBD2. The junction had 12 bases not matched to a gene; V was cut back by 5 bases and J by 0 bases. The CDR3 sequence is 18 residues long. CDR3 sequence reads: CASSPPLGLAGSSYEQYF. The CDR3 DNA is TGTGCCAGCAGTCCTCCCCTCGGACTAGCGGGTAGCTCCTACGAGCAGTACTTC.

A few counts support this clonotype. CDR3 protein: CASSPKRTGRSVAFF. The DNA for the CDR3 is TGTGCCAGCAGCCCAAAACGGACAGGACGCAGTGTAGCTTTCTTT. The genes are TRBV6-1 and TRBJ1-1, with 7 bases fitting TRBD1. CDR3 length: 15 amino acids. J was trimmed by 10 bases and V by 6 bases; bases with no gene match: 17. CDR1 is MNHNS and CDR2 is SASEGT in the germline V gene.